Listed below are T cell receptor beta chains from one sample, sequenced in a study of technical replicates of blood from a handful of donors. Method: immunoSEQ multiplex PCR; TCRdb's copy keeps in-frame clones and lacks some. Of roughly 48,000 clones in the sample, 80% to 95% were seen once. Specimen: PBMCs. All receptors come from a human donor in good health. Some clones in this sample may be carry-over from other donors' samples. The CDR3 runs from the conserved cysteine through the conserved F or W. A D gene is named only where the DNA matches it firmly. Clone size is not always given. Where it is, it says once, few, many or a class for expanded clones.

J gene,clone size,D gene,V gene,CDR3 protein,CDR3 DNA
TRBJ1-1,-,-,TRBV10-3,CAISDEYRDLGTEAFF,TGTGCCATCAGCGACGAGTACAGGGATCTTGGCACTGAAGCTTTCTTT
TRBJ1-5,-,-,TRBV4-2,CASSQEGGDQPQHF,TGTGCCAGCAGCCAAGAAGGGGGTGATCAGCCCCAGCATTTT
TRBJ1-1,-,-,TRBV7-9,CASRRGSTEAFF,TGTGCCAGCAGGAGGGGGAGTACTGAAGCTTTCTTT
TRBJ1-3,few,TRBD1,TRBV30,CAWSPGQGAGNTIYF,TGTGCCTGGAGCCCGGGACAGGGGGCTGGAAACACCATATATTTT
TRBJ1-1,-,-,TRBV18,CASSPQPQGVGTEAFF,TGTGCCAGCTCACCACAGCCCCAGGGTGTGGGCACTGAAGCTTTCTTT
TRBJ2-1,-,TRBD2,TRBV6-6,CASSPLGAGGNNEQFF,TGTGCCAGCAGCCCACTCGGAGCGGGGGGGAACAATGAGCAGTTCTTC
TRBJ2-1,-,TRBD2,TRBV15,CATSISGSWNEQFF,TGTGCCACCAGCATTAGCGGGAGTTGGAATGAGCAGTTCTTC
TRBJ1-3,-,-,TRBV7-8,CASSYRTDGNTIYF,TGTGCCAGCAGCTACAGGACAGACGGAAACACCATATATTTT
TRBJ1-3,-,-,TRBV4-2,CASSSQDSGGNTIYF,TGTGCCAGCAGCTCCCAGGACTCGGGTGGAAACACCATATATTTT
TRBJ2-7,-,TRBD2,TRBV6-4,CASSISGGYEQYF,TGTGCCAGCAGTATCAGCGGGGGCTACGAGCAGTACTTC
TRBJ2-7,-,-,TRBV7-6,CASSSLQGDEQYF,TGTGCCAGCAGCTCACTCCAGGGCGACGAGCAGTACTTC
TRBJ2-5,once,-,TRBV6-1,CASSRQETQYF,TGTGCCAGCAGCCGGCAAGAGACCCAGTACTTC
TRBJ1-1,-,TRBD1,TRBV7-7,CASSLTGDTEAFF,TGTGCCAGCAGCTTAACAGGGGACACTGAAGCTTTCTTT
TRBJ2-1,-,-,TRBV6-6,CASSYVADYNEQFF,TGTGCCAGCAGTTACGTTGCGGACTACAATGAGCAGTTCTTC
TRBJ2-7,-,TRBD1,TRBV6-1,CASREGQGIAYEQYF,TGTGCCAGCAGGGAGGGACAGGGTATAGCCTACGAGCAGTACTTC
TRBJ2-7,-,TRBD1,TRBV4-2,CASSRDGTGPWEQYF,TGTGCCAGCAGCCGAGATGGGACAGGGCCCTGGGAGCAGTACTTC
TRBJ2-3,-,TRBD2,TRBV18,CASSPQTSGGDTQYF,TGTGCCAGCTCACCCCAGACTAGCGGGGGAGATACGCAGTATTTT
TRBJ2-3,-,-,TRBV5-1,CASGSGDSGTSTDTQYF,TGCGCCAGCGGATCCGGGGATAGCGGTACTAGCACAGATACGCAGTATTTT
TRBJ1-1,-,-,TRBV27,CASSLSRVRLMNTEAFF,TGTGCCAGCAGTTTATCCAGGGTAAGGTTAATGAACACTGAAGCTTTCTTT
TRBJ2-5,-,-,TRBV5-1,CASSGGNYQETQYF,TGCGCGTCGAGTGGAGGCAACTACCAAGAGACCCAGTACTTC
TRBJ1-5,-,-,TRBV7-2,CASSSTGQSQPQHF,TGTGCCAGCAGCTCGACCGGACAATCTCAGCCCCAGCATTTT
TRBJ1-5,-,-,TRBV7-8,CASSPREGTSNQPQHF,TGTGCCAGCAGCCCCCGGGAGGGAACGAGCAATCAGCCCCAGCATTTT
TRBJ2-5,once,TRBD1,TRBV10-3,CATNRDRDQETQYF,TGTGCCACCAACCGGGACAGGGACCAAGAGACCCAGTACTTC
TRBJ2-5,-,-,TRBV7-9,CASSSQETQYF,TGTGCCAGCAGCTCGCAAGAGACCCAGTACTTC
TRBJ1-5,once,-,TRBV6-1,CASSELGGLGQPQHF,TGTGCCAGCAGTGAATTGGGAGGATTGGGTCAGCCCCAGCATTTT
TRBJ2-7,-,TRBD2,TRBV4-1,CASSPAGSGSYEQYF,TGCGCCAGCAGCCCAGCGGGTAGCGGGAGTTACGAGCAGTACTTC
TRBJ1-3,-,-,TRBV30,CAWSASRFTIYF,TGTGCCTGGAGTGCTTCGAGATTCACCATATATTTT
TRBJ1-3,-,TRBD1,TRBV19,CASSMDRRNSGNTIYF,TGTGCCAGTAGTATGGACAGGCGAAACTCTGGAAACACCATATATTTT
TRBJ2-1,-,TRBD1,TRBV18,CASSLGQGAYNEQFF,TGTGCCAGCTCATTAGGACAGGGGGCATACAATGAGCAGTTCTTC
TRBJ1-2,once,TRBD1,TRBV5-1,CASSLASGGYGYTF,TGCGCCAGCAGCTTGGCCTCAGGGGGGTATGGCTACACCTTC
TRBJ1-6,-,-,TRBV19,CASTEDTANSPLHF,TGTGCCAGTACCGAGGACACAGCTAATTCACCCCTCCACTTT
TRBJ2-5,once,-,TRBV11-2,CASSPRPTRQETQYF,TGTGCCAGCAGCCCTCGGCCGACACGCCAAGAGACCCAGTACTTC
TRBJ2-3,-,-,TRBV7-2,CASSLDQGRADTQYF,TGTGCCAGCAGCTTAGACCAGGGGCGCGCAGATACGCAGTATTTT
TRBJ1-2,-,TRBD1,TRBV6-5,CASSYKGQGNYGYTF,TGTGCCAGCAGTTACAAGGGACAGGGGAACTATGGCTACACCTTC
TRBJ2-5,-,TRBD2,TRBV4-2,CASSQDGRESWETQYF,TGTGCCAGCAGCCAAGATGGGCGGGAGAGCTGGGAGACCCAGTACTTC
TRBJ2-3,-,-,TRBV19,CASSTSRDTQYF,TGTGCCAGTAGTACTTCGAGGGATACGCAGTATTTT
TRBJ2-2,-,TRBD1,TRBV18,CASSLTGKNTGELFF,TGTGCCAGCTCACTGACAGGGAAGAACACCGGGGAGCTGTTTTTT
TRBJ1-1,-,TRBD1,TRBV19,CASNRQGANTEAFF,TGTGCCAGTAACAGACAGGGGGCCAACACTGAAGCTTTCTTT
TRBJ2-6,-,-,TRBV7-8,CASSLSISVKPGANVLTF,TGTGCCAGCAGCTTATCCATTTCGGTGAAGCCTGGGGCCAACGTCCTGACTTTC
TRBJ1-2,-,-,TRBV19,CASSTLSTENYGYTF,TGTGCCAGTAGTACTCTATCGACAGAGAACTATGGCTACACCTTC
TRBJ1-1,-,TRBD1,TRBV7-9,CASTVLNRGNTEAFF,TGTGCCAGCACCGTCTTAAACAGGGGGAACACTGAAGCTTTCTTT
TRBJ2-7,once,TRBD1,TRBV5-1,CASSLAGRAGGYEQYF,TGCGCCAGCAGCTTGGCCGGGCGGGCAGGGGGCTACGAGCAGTACTTC